Shown below are 10 T cell receptor beta chains from a single sample sequenced in a study of cytomegalovirus exposure and HLA in healthy donors. It was with 60 Vbeta and 13 Jbeta primers that the PCR ran. Sequencing used immunoSEQ multiplex PCR; TCRdb keeps in-frame clones, though not all of them. The sample has approximately 190,000 clones; roughly 13% are singletons. Sequenced: PBMCs. The receptors come from a man aged 45 to 65 in good health and CMV-seropositive.

The chain joins TRBV6-6 to TRBJ2-3, with D unclear. Germline V CDR1 and CDR2: MNHNY, SVGAGI (reference sequence). Trimming left V 2 bases short and J 6 bases short, with 3 bases between. The CDR3 length is 11 residues. The CDR3 loop reads CASSYPDTQYF. CDR3 coding DNA: TGTGCCAGCAGTTACCCGGATACGCAGTATTTT.

The rearrangement joins TRBV9 to TRBJ2-1; D possibly corresponds to TRBD2 (6 bases). The germline V gene has CDR1 SGDLS and CDR2 YYNGEE. This CDR3 region has 16 residues. The V end lost 0 bases, the J end lost 6 bases, and 16 bases lay between the germline ends. The CDR3 DNA follows: TGTGCCAGCAGCGTAGATGTCGGGCTAGCGCTCAATGAGCAGTTCTTC. It yields the protein CASSVDVGLALNEQFF. Supplemented by reference TRBV9 and TRBJ2-1, the full variable domain reads DSGVTQTPKHLITATGQRVTLRCSPRSGDLSVYWYQQSLDQGLQFLIQYYNGEERAKGNILERFSAQQFPDLHSELNLSSLELGDSALYFCASSVDVGLALNEQFFGPGTRLTVL.

This clone has just a few counts. The gene calls are TRBV30 and TRBJ1-2; D is unclear. Trimming cost V 7 bases and J 3 bases, with 15 bases left between them. Looked up from germline, CDR1 is GTSNPN and CDR2 is SVGIG (reference sequence). This CDR3 is built from 13 residues. CDR3 sequence (DNA): TGTGCCTACGGGAGAGGGCCCCACTATGGCTACACCTTC. The encoded protein is CAYGRGPHYGYTF.

There are a few counts of this clone. In the same sample, other DNA sequences code for this CDR3. The genes are TRBV7-3 and TRBJ1-1; a possible D gene is TRBD1 (5 bases). Germline CDR1 and CDR2: SGHTA and FQGTGA. This CDR3 region has 13 residues. V lost 2 bases to trimming and J lost 2 bases, with 6 bases between them. CDR3 residues: CASSLGHNTEAFF. CDR3 sequence (DNA): TGTGCCAGCAGCTTAGGACATAACACTGAAGCTTTCTTT.

This clone was detected only a few times. The chain recombines TRBV6-5 with TRBJ1-1; 8 bases fit TRBD1. V lost 7 bases to trimming and J lost 7 bases; unmatched junction nucleotides: 5. The CDR3 has 12 residues. CDR1 and CDR2 (germline): MNHEY, SVGAGI. The CDR3 protein is CASKQGASEAFF. The CDR3 DNA is TGTGCCAGCAAGCAGGGGGCTAGTGAAGCTTTCTTT.

The rearrangement joins TRBV11-3 to TRBJ1-1; maybe TRBD1 (5 bases). Trimming cost V 3 bases and J 3 bases, with 8 bases left between them. The germline CDR1 and CDR2 sequences are SGHNT and YENEEA. This CDR3 is built from 13 residues. The DNA for the CDR3 is TGTGCCAGCAGCTTGGGGCAGGACACTGAAGCTTTCTTT. Amino acid sequence: CASSLGQDTEAFF.

This clone was detected only a few times. The chain joins TRBV7-9 to TRBJ1-2; 7 nucleotides line up with TRBD1. V gave up 2 bases and J gave up 7 bases; unmatched junction bases: 10. The germline CDR1 and CDR2 sequences are SEHNR and FQNEAQ (reference sequence). The CDR3 is made up of 15 amino acids. The CDR3 DNA reads TGTGCCAGCAGCTTATCGAACCGCGGACAGGTTGGCTACACCTTC. The encoded protein is CASSLSNRGQVGYTF. Full variable domain (remainder filled in from reference TRBV7-9 and TRBJ1-2): DTGVSQNPRHKITKRGQNVTFRCDPISEHNRLYWYRQTLGQGPEFLTYFQNEAQLEKSRLLSDRFSAERPKGSFSTLEIQRTEQGDSAMYLCASSLSNRGQVGYTFGSGTRLTVV.

The table lists this clone with a few counts. This sequence joins TRBV7-9 and TRBJ2-3, with TRBD1 identical over 7 bases. The trim removed 2 bases at V and 2 bases at J, leaving 4 bases unmatched. The CDR3 contains 15 residues. Looked up from germline, CDR1 is SEHNR and CDR2 is FQNEAQ (reference sequence). The CDR3 sequence: CASSLRDRFTDTQYF. CDR3 DNA sequence: TGTGCCAGCAGCTTAAGGGACAGATTCACAGATACGCAGTATTTT.

The chain carries TRBV6-6 and TRBJ2-1; 10 bases fit TRBD2. Germline V gene lookup returns CDR1 MNHNY and CDR2 SVGAGI (reference sequence). The CDR3 covers 15 residues. After removal of 5 bases from V and 10 bases from J, the junction contained 11 bases not matched to a gene. The CDR3 here is CASSKSSGGGGEQFF. CDR3 bases: TGTGCCAGCAGTAAATCTAGCGGGGGCGGTGGGGAGCAGTTCTTC.

This clone was seen only a few times. This chain links TRBV5-1 with TRBJ2-5; possibly TRBD1 for D (6 bases). With 0 bases removed from V and 5 bases from J, the gap between germline ends came to 11 bases. Per the germline V gene, CDR1 is SGHRS and CDR2 is YFSETQ. The CDR3 runs 14 residues. The chain's CDR3 is CASSLAEGEETQYF. The CDR3 DNA is TGCGCCAGCAGCTTGGCCGAGGGGGAGGAGACCCAGTACTTC.